The present T cell receptor beta chain was sequenced within a study of a mutant IDH1 vaccine in newly diagnosed glioma (dated by TCRdb to 2020 to 2023). Turning to the overall study: Eight vaccinations were administered to patients in weeks 1, 3, 5, 7, 11, 15, 19 and 23, corresponding to visits V03 through V10. Peripheral blood was drawn at six visits: V03 (baseline), V05, V07, V10, V12 and V13. For exploratory analyses, longitudinal TCRB deep sequencing was carried out in under 30 treated patients wherever samples were available. Of the 32 patients who were treated, around 62% were male and 37.5% were female, and the mean age was around 40 years. Prior to enrollment, patients had been given standard therapy consisting of radiotherapy alone, temozolomide alone, or radiochemotherapy with temozolomide, with the combination given to most patients. Vaccination began 4-6 weeks after radiotherapy alone, or alongside temozolomide cycles in the chemotherapy-containing groups. Summary of the overall study and its limitations: PBMC samples for TCRB deep sequencing were selected based on availability. Immune responses induced by the vaccine were seen in 93.3% of patients across multiple MHC alleles. Changes in the top peripheral T cell clonotypes picked up by TCRB sequencing did not appear to be linked to pseudoprogression. The authors stated that sample limitations prevented analyses of patient blood samples from being reproduced.

V is shortened by 4 bases, J by 2 bases, and the region joining them spans 17 bases. Reading from cysteine to phenylalanine, the CDR3 counts 16 amino acids. Just CDR3 DNA is preserved here, 48 bases in frame from base 1. For CDR1 and CDR2, the germline V gene (reference sequence) lists MNHEY and SMNVEV. Regarding this clone: Which antigen it targets is not known. Base quality data are lacking; no much larger clone is found one base away.

According to the study, the label for this sample's time point signals: week 11, during vaccination. Every vaccine dose consisted of 300 ug of a 20-mer mutant IDH1 peptide in Montanide, administered subcutaneously together with topical imiquimod. All donors had newly diagnosed IDH1-mutant astrocytomas of WHO grade 3 or 4 that showed loss of nuclear ATRX. The samples were drawn from NOA16, a multicentre, single-arm, open-label phase I trial in Germany that tested a mutant IDH1 peptide vaccine in humans for the first time. Genomic DNA for TCRB sequencing was isolated from EDTA blood with the DNeasy Blood and Tissue Kit. Receptors were amplified or captured by the immunoSEQ multiplex PCR assay. Following the manufacturer's protocol, the hsTCRB Kit was used to amplify rearranged TCR beta chain sequences. An Illumina MiSeq was used to sequence the TCRB libraries. As for the original processing: Demultiplexing, trimming and gene mapping were performed with the kit vendor's proprietary platform. TCRdb limited this immuneACCESS table to in-frame rearrangements with V and J called. A share of clones is missing; checked studies link under half to unresolved V genes, and the rest is unexplained. V, J and clone size are taken as reported in that table, and D and trimming were inferred from the DNA itself. The sample table contains tens of thousands of clones; only one count was recorded for around nine tenths of them. Around 5.7% of the sample lies in the top ten.

The receptor's source is a woman aged 40-49 years with glioma. The V and J genes are TRBV27 and TRBJ1-1, with the D gene not confidently named. The specimen was PBMCs, collected from a glioma patient whose treatment included an IDH1 peptide vaccine. The CDR3: CASSSTPRWRNTEAFF. The nucleotide sequence reads TGTGCCAGCAGTTCGACCCCGCGGTGGCGAAACACTGAAGCTTTCTTT.